This T cell receptor beta chain was sequenced for a study of monozygotic twins with inflammatory bowel disease. CDR1 DFQATT and CDR2 SNEGSKA come from the germline V gene (reference sequence). The length of the CDR3 is 14 residues. Worth noting for this clonotype: Its antigen remains unidentified.

Template switching incorporated UMIs with a 6-nucleotide sample barcode. From the 5' RACE reads, TCRdb lists one entry per CDR3 protein and no DNA. In total, the table holds a few hundred thousand distinct CDR3 sequences. Study findings and constraints: IBD patients exhibited fewer clonotypes shared with other individuals than healthy twins, particularly with disease activity. Patients with IBD had less TCRbeta diversity (inverse Simpson) than their healthy co-twins.

Sample: blood. This sequence joins TRBV20-1 and TRBJ2-3; lacking DNA, the TRBD1 call made by TCRdb goes unchecked. The TCR sequence derives from a human donor with ulcerative colitis or Crohn's disease, or a healthy co-twin of an affected twin (not recorded which). The CDR3 region is CRARGDRAADTQYF.